A single sample is the source of the 27 T cell receptor beta chains below, sequenced in a study of ipilimumab plus nivolumab after autologous stem cell transplantation. Produced via immunoSEQ multiplex PCR; TCRdb's table is partial and in-frame only. The sample yields over 35,000 clones, about 92% seen once. The sample was PBMCs, taken in a trial of ipilimumab plus nivolumab as post-transplant consolidation. Receptor source: a male donor with multiple myeloma.

The rearrangement uses TRBV14 and TRBJ1-3; D not certain. This CDR3 spans 15 amino acids. Germline assignment: CDR1 SGHDN and CDR2 FVKESK. Trimming shortened V by 3 bases and J by 5 bases, and 14 bases separated the two germline ends. The CDR3 region is CASSHVPGQRNTIYF. For the CDR3, the DNA is TGTGCCAGCAGCCACGTCCCTGGGCAACGAAACACCATATATTTT.

This clone has only a few counts. The chain combines TRBV7-2 with TRBJ2-2, with 8 bases that match TRBD1. CDR1 and CDR2 from the germline V gene are SGHTA and FQGNSA. The CDR3 spans 13 residues. V shed 5 bases, J shed 6 bases, and the junction held 2 bases outside the gene matches. The CDR3 sequence: CASSTDRAGELFF. CDR3 DNA sequence: TGTGCCAGCAGCACGGACAGGGCCGGGGAGCTGTTTTTT. The full variable domain, its missing parts supplied by reference TRBV7-2 and TRBJ2-2, is GAGVSQSPSNKVTEKGKDVELRCDPISGHTALYWYRQSLGQGLEFLIYFQGNSAPDKSGLPSDRFSAERTGGSVSTLTIQRTQQEDSAVYLCASSTDRAGELFFGEGSRLTVL.

The gene calls are TRBV19 and TRBJ2-1; D uncertain. The CDR3 runs 11 residues. V gave up 0 bases and J gave up 10 bases, with 4 bases separating them. Germline V CDR1 and CDR2: LNHDA, SQIVND (reference sequence). CDR3 DNA sequence: TGTGCCAGTAGTATAGATCGGGAGCAGTTCTTC. Translating gives CASSIDREQFF.

The V and J genes are TRBV20-1 and TRBJ1-1; D gene uncertain. Germline assignment: CDR1 DFQATT and CDR2 SNEGSKA (reference sequence). The germline V and J ends were trimmed by 6 bases and 3 bases, with 8 bases remaining between them. This CDR3 region has 11 residues. The CDR3 bases are TGCAGTGCCATCCCGTACACTGAAGCTTTCTTT. As protein: CSAIPYTEAFF.

The rearrangement joins TRBV7-2 to TRBJ2-3, with 9 bases lining up with TRBD2. CDR1 SGHTA and CDR2 FQGNSA come from the germline V gene. V shed 5 bases and J 4 bases; nucleotides not matched to a gene: 4. The CDR3 runs to 14 residues. The CDR3 here is CASSLGLAADTQYF. The CDR3 bases are TGTGCCAGCAGCCTGGGACTAGCAGCAGATACGCAGTATTTT.

This chain joins TRBV13 and TRBJ1-1; D is perhaps TRBD1 (5 bases). Deletions cut 5 bases from V and 2 bases from J, with 15 bases between. The germline V gene encodes CDR1 PRHDT and CDR2 FYEKMQ (reference sequence). The CDR3 loop spans 15 amino acids. For the CDR3, the DNA is TGTGCCAGCAGCGCTGACAGCTACCAAAACACTGAAGCTTTCTTT. Protein sequence: CASSADSYQNTEAFF. The variable domain in full, completed from reference TRBV13 and TRBJ1-1, reads AAGVIQSPRHLIKEKRETATLKCYPIPRHDTVYWYQQGPGQDPQFLISFYEKMQSDKGSIPDRFSAQQFSDYHSELNMSSLELGDSALYFCASSADSYQNTEAFFGQGTRLTVV.

This chain connects TRBV4-3 to TRBJ2-1; D unresolved. From germline, CDR1 is LGHNA and CDR2 YSLEER. Trimming took off 4 bases at V and 0 bases at J, with 10 bases between the two ends. The length of the CDR3 is 15 residues. The CDR3 nucleotides read TGCGCCAGCAGCCTCGACACTGACTCCTACAATGAGCAGTTCTTC. Its protein is CASSLDTDSYNEQFF.

J is TRBJ2-5 and V is TRBV7-2, with D possibly matching TRBD2 (7 bases). V lost 2 bases and J lost 4, with 8 bases in between. The V gene's germline CDR1 is SGHTA and CDR2 FQGNSA. This CDR3 contains 13 residues. The CDR3 reads CASSLRGGETQYF. For the CDR3, the DNA is TGTGCCAGCAGCTTAAGGGGGGGAGAGACCCAGTACTTC.

This chain links TRBV7-9 with TRBJ2-7; D is ambiguous. Germline CDR1 SEHNR, CDR2 FQNEAQ (reference sequence). The V and J ends lost 0 bases and 6 bases respectively, with 9 bases between them. This CDR3 is 13 amino acids long. The CDR3 reads CASSLAASLEQYF. CDR3 DNA: TGTGCCAGCAGCTTAGCCGCTTCCCTCGAGCAGTACTTC.

The chain employs TRBV2 and TRBJ2-3, with D perhaps being TRBD1 or TRBD2 (6 bases each). There are 13 residues in the CDR3. Per germline, CDR1 SNHLY and CDR2 FYNNEI. V lost 6 bases to trimming and J lost 3 bases, with 10 bases between them. The CDR3, as DNA: TGTGCCAGCAGGCGGGACATAACAGATACGCAGTATTTT. This sequence encodes CASRRDITDTQYF.

The chain combines TRBV2 with TRBJ2-3, with a tentative D call TRBD2 (7 bases). CDR1 SNHLY and CDR2 FYNNEI come from the germline V gene. V was trimmed by 6 bases and J by 2 bases, leaving 15 bases between them. The CDR3 contains 15 residues. CDR3 sequence: CASRGASGVTDTQYF. The CDR3 nucleotides are TGTGCCAGCAGGGGGGCTAGCGGAGTCACAGATACGCAGTATTTT.

The rearrangement uses TRBV7-3 and TRBJ2-2; perhaps TRBD2 as D (6 bases). The V gene lost 8 bases and the J gene lost 1 base, with 14 bases spanning the gap. CDR1 is SGHTA, CDR2 FQGTGA, per germline. The CDR3 spans 15 residues. This chain's CDR3 is CASGLRRGNTGELFF. CDR3 DNA sequence: TGTGCCAGCGGTCTCCGGAGGGGGAACACCGGGGAGCTGTTTTTT.

V is TRBV4-1 and J is TRBJ2-7, with 7 bases aligning to TRBD1. CDR1 is MGHRA, CDR2 YSYEKL, per germline. The CDR3 loop spans 16 amino acids. The J segment lost 2 bases and the V segment lost 1 base, leaving 8 bases of the junction unmatched. The CDR3 coding sequence is TGCGCCAGCAGCCAAGCCTACCGGGACAGTGCCTACGAGCAGTACTTC. Translated: CASSQAYRDSAYEQYF.

The V and J genes are TRBV5-1 and TRBJ2-5; 16 bases align to TRBD2. The J call is uncertain, as TRBJ2-7 better fits the DNA end. Germline V gives CDR1 SGHRS, CDR2 YFSETQ. CDR3 length: 20 amino acids. CDR3 bases: TGCGCCAGCAGCTTTCTTCGGGGACTAGCGGGAGGGCAGAGCTCCTACGAGCAGTACTTC. Amino acids: CASSFLRGLAGGQSSYEQYF.

The genes are TRBV16 and TRBJ1-5; D is unclear. Germline CDR1 KGHSY, CDR2 FQNENV. CDR3 size: 11 residues. V lost 3 bases to trimming and J lost 6 bases, with 3 bases between them. CDR3 residues: CASSQGQPQHF. CDR3 in DNA: TGTGCCAGCAGCCAGGGTCAGCCCCAGCATTTT.

J is TRBJ2-7 and V is TRBV7-2, with D uncertain. Trimming took off 3 bases at V and 0 bases at J, with 6 bases between the two ends. Germline V CDR1 and CDR2: SGHTA, FQGNSA. There are 13 residues in the CDR3. The CDR3 region is CASSFTSSYEQYF. CDR3 in DNA: TGTGCCAGCAGCTTCACTTCCTCCTACGAGCAGTACTTC.

This chain joins TRBV23-1 and TRBJ2-1; no firm D call. TRBV23-1 is an ORF, and what it does is uncertain. The CDR3 has 14 residues. Trimming took 2 bases from V and 8 from J, leaving 13 bases between them. The CDR3 DNA follows: TGCGCCAGCAGTCAAAGTCGCCAATTCGATGAGCAGTTCTTC. It encodes CASSQSRQFDEQFF.

V is TRBV6-6 and J is TRBJ1-5; unclear D gene. The CDR3 spans 13 residues. The V gene lost 6 bases and the J gene lost 4 bases, with 10 bases spanning the gap. The germline CDR1 and CDR2 sequences are MNHNY and SVGAGI (reference sequence). The CDR3 bases are TGTGCCAGCAGCTCAATGCTAAATCAGCCCCAGCATTTT. This encodes CASSSMLNQPQHF.

The chain employs TRBV7-6 and TRBJ2-7, with 7 bases fitting TRBD2. CDR3 length: 20 amino acids. Germline assignment: CDR1 SGHVS and CDR2 FNYEAQ. With V trimmed by 0 bases and J by 3 bases, 20 bases remained unmatched. The CDR3 spells CASSLAGWERDGRYHYEQYF. For the CDR3, the DNA is TGTGCCAGCAGCTTAGCGGGTTGGGAACGGGACGGGAGGTATCACTACGAGCAGTACTTC.

The J gene is TRBJ1-2, the V gene TRBV6-5; tentative D call: TRBD1 (5 bases). The CDR3 spans 12 residues. V dropped 6 bases and J dropped 8 bases, with 13 bases sitting between them. Germline lookup yields CDR1 MNHEY and CDR2 SVGAGI. The CDR3 nucleotides are TGTGCCAGCAGCCTTGACAGAGTAGGCTACACCTTC. This codes for CASSLDRVGYTF.

The chain is built from TRBV28 and TRBJ1-4, with a weak D call TRBD1 (6 bases). V gave up 6 bases and J gave up 3 bases, with 14 bases separating them. Germline CDR1 MDHEN, CDR2 SYDVKM. This CDR3 region has 15 residues. The CDR3 nucleotides read TGTGCCAGCAGAATCTCACAGGGAGCTAATGAAAAACTGTTTTTT. Amino acids: CASRISQGANEKLFF.

This CDR3 reads CASSLGGGTEQYF. The DNA for the CDR3 is TGTGCCAGCAGCTTAGGTGGGGGAACCGAGCAGTACTTC. V gene TRBV11-2 combines with J gene TRBJ2-7, with D perhaps given as TRBD1 or TRBD2 (5 bases each). Germline V lookup: CDR1 SGHAT, CDR2 FQNNGV. The CDR3 consists of 13 residues. Trimming pared 1 base from V and 6 bases from J, leaving 10 bases between.

The chain employs TRBV7-6 and TRBJ2-1, with 10 bases lining up with TRBD2. Germline V gene data show CDR1 as SGHVS and CDR2 as FNYEAQ. The ends lost 3 bases at V and 4 bases at J; junction bases unmatched: 6. The CDR3 is made up of 16 amino acids. For the CDR3, the DNA is TGTGCCAGCAGCTTCCTGACTAGCGGGCTATACAATGAGCAGTTCTTC. Residues: CASSFLTSGLYNEQFF.

This clone has just a few counts. This rearrangement joins TRBV6-1 to TRBJ1-5; D not resolved. The CDR3 extends over 15 amino acids. Germline V CDR1 and CDR2: MNHNS, SASEGT. The V gene lost 3 bases and the J gene lost 1 base, with 10 bases spanning the gap. The CDR3 sequence: CASSDREDSNQPQHF. The CDR3 DNA sequence: TGTGCCAGCAGTGACCGGGAGGACAGCAATCAGCCCCAGCATTTT.

This chain joins TRBV18 and TRBJ2-7; D is ambiguous. CDR1 is KGHSH and CDR2 is LQKENI in the germline V gene. The V gene lost 0 bases and the J gene lost 8 bases, with 14 bases spanning the gap. The CDR3 extends over 14 amino acids. CDR3 in amino acids: CASSPPTGFPQQYF. The CDR3 region has the DNA TGTGCCAGCTCACCACCCACGGGTTTCCCCCAGCAGTACTTC.

This rearrangement joins TRBV10-2 to TRBJ1-1; 7 nucleotides align to TRBD1. The CDR3 covers 14 residues. CDR1 and CDR2 (germline): WSHSY, SAAADI. The ends lost 5 bases at V and 1 base at J; junction bases unmatched: 4. The CDR3, as DNA: TGCGCCAGCAGTCAACGGACAGGGAACACTGAAGCTTTCTTT. Its protein product is CASSQRTGNTEAFF.

This sequence joins TRBV6-4 and TRBJ2-3; 8 bases align to TRBD2. CDR1 is MRHNA, CDR2 SNTAGT, per germline. Trimming removed 2 bases from V and 0 bases from J; junction bases left unmatched: 1. The CDR3 contains 15 residues. The DNA of the CDR3 is TGTGCCAGCAGTGACCTAGCGGGCAGCACAGATACGCAGTATTTT. Translation gives CASSDLAGSTDTQYF.